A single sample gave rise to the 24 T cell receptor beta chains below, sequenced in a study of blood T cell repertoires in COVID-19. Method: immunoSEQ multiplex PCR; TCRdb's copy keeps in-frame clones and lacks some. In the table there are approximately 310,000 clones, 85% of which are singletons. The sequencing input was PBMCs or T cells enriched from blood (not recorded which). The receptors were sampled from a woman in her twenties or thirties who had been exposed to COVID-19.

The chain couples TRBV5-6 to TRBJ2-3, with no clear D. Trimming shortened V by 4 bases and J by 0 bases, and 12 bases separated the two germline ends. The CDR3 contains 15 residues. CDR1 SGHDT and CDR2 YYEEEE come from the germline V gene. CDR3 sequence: CASSHGPTSTDTQYF. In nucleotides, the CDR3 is TGTGCCAGCAGCCACGGCCCGACTAGCACAGATACGCAGTATTTT.

The CDR3 here is CASTGTSGRWTGELFF. CDR3 sequence (DNA): TGTGCCAGCACAGGGACTAGCGGGAGATGGACCGGGGAGCTGTTTTTT. The J gene is TRBJ2-2, the V gene TRBV7-9, with 14 bases identical to TRBD2. V lost 7 bases to trimming and J lost 5 bases; unmatched junction nucleotides: 6. Germline loops: CDR1 SEHNR, CDR2 FQNEAQ (reference sequence). The CDR3 extends over 16 amino acids.

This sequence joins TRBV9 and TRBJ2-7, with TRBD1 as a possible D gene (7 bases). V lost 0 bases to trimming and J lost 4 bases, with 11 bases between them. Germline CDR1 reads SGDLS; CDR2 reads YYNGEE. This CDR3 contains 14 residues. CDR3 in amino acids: CASSVGRGEYEQYF. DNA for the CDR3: TGTGCCAGCAGCGTAGGCAGGGGGGAGTACGAGCAGTACTTC.

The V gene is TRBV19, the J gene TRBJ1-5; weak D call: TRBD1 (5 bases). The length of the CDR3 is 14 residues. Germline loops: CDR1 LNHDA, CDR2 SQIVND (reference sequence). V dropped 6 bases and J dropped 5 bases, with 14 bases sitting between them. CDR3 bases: TGTGCCAGTAGGGTTACAGGTGGTGATCAGCCCCAGCATTTT. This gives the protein CASRVTGGDQPQHF.

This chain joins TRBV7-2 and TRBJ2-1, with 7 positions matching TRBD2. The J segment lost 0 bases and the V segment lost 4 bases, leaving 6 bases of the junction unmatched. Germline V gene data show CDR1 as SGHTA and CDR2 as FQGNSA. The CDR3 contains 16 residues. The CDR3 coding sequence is TGTGCCAGCAGCTCGCAGACTAGCAGCTCCTACAATGAGCAGTTCTTC. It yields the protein CASSSQTSSSYNEQFF.

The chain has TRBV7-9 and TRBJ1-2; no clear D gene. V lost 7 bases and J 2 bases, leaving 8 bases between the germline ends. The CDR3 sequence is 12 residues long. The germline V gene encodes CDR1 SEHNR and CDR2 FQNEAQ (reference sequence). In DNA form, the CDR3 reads TGTGCCAGCACTGCGGAGAACTATGGCTACACCTTC. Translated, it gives CASTAENYGYTF.

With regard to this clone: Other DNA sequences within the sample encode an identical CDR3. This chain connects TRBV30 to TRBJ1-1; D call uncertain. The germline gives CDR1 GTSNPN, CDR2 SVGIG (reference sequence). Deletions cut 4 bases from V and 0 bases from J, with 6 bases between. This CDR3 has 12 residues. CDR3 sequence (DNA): TGTGCCTGGACAGGTTTGAACACTGAAGCTTTCTTT. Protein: CAWTGLNTEAFF.

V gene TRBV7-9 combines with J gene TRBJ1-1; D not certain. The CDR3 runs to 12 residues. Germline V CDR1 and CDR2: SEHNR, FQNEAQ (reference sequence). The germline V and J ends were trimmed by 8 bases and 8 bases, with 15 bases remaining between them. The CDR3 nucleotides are TGTGCCAGCGATTTGATGGGAGGAGAAGCTTTCTTT. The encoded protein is CASDLMGGEAFF.

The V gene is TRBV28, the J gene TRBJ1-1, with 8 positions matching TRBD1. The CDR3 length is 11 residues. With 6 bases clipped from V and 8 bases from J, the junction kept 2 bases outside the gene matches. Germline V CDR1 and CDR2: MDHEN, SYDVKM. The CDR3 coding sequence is TGTGCCAGCAGGCGGGACAGGGAAGCTTTCTTT. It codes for CASRRDREAFF.

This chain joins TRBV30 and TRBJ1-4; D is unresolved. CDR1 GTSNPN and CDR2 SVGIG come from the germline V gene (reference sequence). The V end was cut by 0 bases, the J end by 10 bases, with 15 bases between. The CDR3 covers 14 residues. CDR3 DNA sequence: TGTGCCTGGAGTGTATCTCCGGGGAGACGAAAACTGTTTTTT. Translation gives CAWSVSPGRRKLFF.

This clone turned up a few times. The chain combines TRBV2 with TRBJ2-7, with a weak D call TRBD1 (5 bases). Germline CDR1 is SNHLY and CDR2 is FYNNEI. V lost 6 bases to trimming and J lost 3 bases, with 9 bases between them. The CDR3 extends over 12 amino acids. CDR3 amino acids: CASRQDHYEQYF. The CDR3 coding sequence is TGTGCCAGCAGACAGGACCACTACGAGCAGTACTTC.

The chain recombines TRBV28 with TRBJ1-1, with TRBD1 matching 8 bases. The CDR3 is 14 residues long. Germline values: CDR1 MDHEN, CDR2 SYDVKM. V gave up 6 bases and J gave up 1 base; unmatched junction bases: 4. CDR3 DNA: TGTGCCAGCAGAAGCGGACAGGGGAACACTGAAGCTTTCTTT. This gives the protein CASRSGQGNTEAFF. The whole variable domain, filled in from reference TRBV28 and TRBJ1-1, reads DVKVTQSSRYLVKRTGEKVFLECVQDMDHENMFWYRQDPGLGLRLIYFSYDVKMKEKGDIPEGYSVSREKKERFSLILESASTNQTSMYLCASRSGQGNTEAFFGQGTRLTVV.

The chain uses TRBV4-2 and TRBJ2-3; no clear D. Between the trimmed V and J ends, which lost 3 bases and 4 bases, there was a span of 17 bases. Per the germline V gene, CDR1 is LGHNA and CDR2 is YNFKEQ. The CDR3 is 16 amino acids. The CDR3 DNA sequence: TGTGCCAGCAGCCACCCCACCCTCGCACTTGCAGATACGCAGTATTTT. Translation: CASSHPTLALADTQYF.

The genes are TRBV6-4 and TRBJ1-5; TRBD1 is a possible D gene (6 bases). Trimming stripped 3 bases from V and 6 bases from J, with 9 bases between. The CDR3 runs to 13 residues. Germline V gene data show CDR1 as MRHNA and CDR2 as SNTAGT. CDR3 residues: CASSEQGGQPQHF. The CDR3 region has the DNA TGTGCCAGCAGTGAACAGGGTGGTCAGCCCCAGCATTTT.

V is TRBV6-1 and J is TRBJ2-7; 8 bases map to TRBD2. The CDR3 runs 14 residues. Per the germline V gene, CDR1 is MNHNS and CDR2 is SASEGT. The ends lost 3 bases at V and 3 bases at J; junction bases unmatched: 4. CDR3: CASSDGGVLYEQYF. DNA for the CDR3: TGTGCCAGCAGTGACGGGGGGGTCCTCTACGAGCAGTACTTC.

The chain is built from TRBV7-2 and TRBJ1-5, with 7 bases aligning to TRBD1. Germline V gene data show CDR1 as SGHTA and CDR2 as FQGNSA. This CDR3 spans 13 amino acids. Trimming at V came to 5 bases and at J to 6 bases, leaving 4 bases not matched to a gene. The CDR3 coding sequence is TGTGCCAGCAGCCGGGACAGCGTTCAGCCCCAGCATTTT. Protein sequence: CASSRDSVQPQHF.

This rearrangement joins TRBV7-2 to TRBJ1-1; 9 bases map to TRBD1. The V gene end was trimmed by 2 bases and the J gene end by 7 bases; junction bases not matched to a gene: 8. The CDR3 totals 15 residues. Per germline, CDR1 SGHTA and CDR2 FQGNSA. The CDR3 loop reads CASSLKQGARVEAFF. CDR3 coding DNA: TGTGCCAGCAGCTTAAAACAGGGGGCAAGGGTTGAAGCTTTCTTT.

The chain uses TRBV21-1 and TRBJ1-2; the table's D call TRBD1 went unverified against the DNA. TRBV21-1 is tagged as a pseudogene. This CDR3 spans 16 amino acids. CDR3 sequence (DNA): TGTGCCAGCAGGTCCGTTGAGACAGGGCCAAACTATGGCTACACCTTC. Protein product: CASRSVETGPNYGYTF.

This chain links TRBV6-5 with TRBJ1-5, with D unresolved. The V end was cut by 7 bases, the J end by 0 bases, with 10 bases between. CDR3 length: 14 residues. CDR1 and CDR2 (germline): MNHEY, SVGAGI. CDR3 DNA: TGTGCCAGCATCTACAGTAGTAGCAATCAGCCCCAGCATTTT. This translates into CASIYSSSNQPQHF.

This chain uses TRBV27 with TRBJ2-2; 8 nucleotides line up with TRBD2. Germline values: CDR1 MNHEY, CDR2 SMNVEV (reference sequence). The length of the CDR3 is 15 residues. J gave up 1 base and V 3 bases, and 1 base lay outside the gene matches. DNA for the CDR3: TGTGCCAGCAGTTTCCTAGCGGGGAACACCGGGGAGCTGTTTTTT. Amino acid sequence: CASSFLAGNTGELFF.

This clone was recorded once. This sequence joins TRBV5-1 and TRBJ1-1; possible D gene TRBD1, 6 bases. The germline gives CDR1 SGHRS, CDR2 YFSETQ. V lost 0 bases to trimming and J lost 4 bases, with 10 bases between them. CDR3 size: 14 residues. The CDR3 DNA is TGCGCCAGCAGCTTGGAAGCAGGGGTCACTGAAGCTTTCTTT. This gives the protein CASSLEAGVTEAFF.

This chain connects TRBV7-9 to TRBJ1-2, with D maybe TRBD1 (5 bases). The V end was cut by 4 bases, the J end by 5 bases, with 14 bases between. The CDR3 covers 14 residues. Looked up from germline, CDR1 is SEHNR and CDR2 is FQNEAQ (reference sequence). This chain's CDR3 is CASSSNVGPYGYTF. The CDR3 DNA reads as TGTGCCAGCAGCTCGAATGTGGGGCCATATGGCTACACCTTC.

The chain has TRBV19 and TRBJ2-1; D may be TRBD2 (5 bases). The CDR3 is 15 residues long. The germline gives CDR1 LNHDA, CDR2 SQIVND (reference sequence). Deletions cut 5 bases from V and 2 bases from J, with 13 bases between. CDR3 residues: CASSEISGTYNEQFF. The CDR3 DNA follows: TGTGCCAGTAGTGAGATAAGCGGAACCTACAATGAGCAGTTCTTC.

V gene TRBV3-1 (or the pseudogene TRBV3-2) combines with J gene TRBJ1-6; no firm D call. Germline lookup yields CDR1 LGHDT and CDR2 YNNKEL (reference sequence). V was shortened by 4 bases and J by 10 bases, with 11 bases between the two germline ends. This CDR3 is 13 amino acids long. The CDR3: CASSLYRSSPLHF. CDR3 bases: TGTGCCAGCAGCCTATATCGAAGCTCACCCCTCCACTTT.